This note documents a single T cell receptor beta chain sequence. These data are taken from a study of blood T cell repertoires in COVID-19. Overall study: Sources were T cells, B-cell-depleted T cells, or PBMCs; the material itself was cDNA or gDNA.

The CDR3 is made up of 16 amino acids. The germline gives CDR1 SGHNT, CDR2 YYREEE (reference sequence). The ends were cut back, 0 bases at V and 7 bases at J, with 19 bases in the middle. Methods used by the authors: Estimation of nucleated cell counts was performed using reference gene primer amplification. Sequencing was performed with immunoSEQ multiplex PCR; in TCRdb, only in-frame clones are kept and a portion is missing. The V and J calls and clone size were taken over from that table, and D and trimming were inferred from the DNA. The top ten hold roughly 12% of the sample, which has around 80,000 clones, over 75% seen once.

The sample taken for sequencing was peripheral blood. The genes are TRBV5-4 and TRBJ1-1; possibly TRBD1 for D (5 bases). The TCR sequence derives from an elderly man with acute or convalescent COVID-19. The CDR3 spells CASSLVGRQGRIEAFF. The CDR3 nucleotides are TGTGCCAGCAGCTTGGTGGGTCGGCAGGGAAGAATTGAAGCTTTCTTT.